The clone carrying this T cell receptor (beta chain) showed up many times. What it binds is not known. The data originate from a study of breast tumors, draining lymph nodes, adjacent tissues. Breast cancer patients provided tissue from their axillary draining lymph nodes. A single record per CDR3 protein comes from TCRdb applying MiXCR to the multiplex PCR reads. The table includes about 110,000 distinct CDR3 sequences, around 30% detected once. The CDR3 extends over 13 amino acids. V was pared by 3 bases and J by 2 bases, with 7 bases between. The germline gives CDR1 SGHVS, CDR2 FNYEAQ. Whole-study findings and limits: Luminal-like breast cancer showed significantly greater tumor-nontumor repertoire similarity than basal-like breast cancer did. Tumor TCR diversity was below lymph nodes but above nontumor tissue. Tumor T cell lymph node origin was a supported hypothesis, not proven.

The sequence came from a female donor with breast cancer. Some clones in this sample may be carry-over from other donors' samples. Sequences were obtained from axillary lymph node tissue. This chain joins TRBV7-6 and TRBJ1-1; D not resolved. The CDR3 reads CASSLGSNTEAFF. The CDR3 nucleotides are TGTGCCAGCAGCTTGGGCAGCAACACTGAAGCTTTCTTT.